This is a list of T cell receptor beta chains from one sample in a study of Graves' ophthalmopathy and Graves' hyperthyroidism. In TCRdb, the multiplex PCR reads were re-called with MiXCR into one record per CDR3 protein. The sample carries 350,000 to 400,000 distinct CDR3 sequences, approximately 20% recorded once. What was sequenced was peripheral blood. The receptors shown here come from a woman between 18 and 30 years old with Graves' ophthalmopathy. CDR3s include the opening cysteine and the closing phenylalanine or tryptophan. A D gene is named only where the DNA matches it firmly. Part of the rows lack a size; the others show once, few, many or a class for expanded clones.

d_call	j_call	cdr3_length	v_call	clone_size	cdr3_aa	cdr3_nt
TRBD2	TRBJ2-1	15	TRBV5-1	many	CASSEGTRYSNEQFF	TGCGCCAGCAGCGAGGGGACTAGATACAGCAATGAGCAGTTCTTC
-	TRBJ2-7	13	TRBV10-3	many	CAISEKGAYEQYF	TGTGCCATCAGTGAGAAGGGGGCCTACGAGCAGTACTTC
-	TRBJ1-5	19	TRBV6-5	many	CASSPLLPGAVYSNQPQHF	TGTGCCAGCAGTCCCCTCCTGCCAGGGGCCGTCTATAGCAATCAGCCCCAGCATTTT
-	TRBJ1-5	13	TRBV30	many	CAWTQDRDQPQHF	TGTGCCTGGACCCAGGACCGTGATCAGCCCCAGCATTTT
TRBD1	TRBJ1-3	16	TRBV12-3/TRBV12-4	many	CASSLSGTGAGNTIYF	TGTGCCAGCAGTTTAAGCGGGACAGGGGCTGGAAACACCATATATTTT
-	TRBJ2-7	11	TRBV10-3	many	CAISELNEQYF	TGTGCCATCAGTGAACTGAACGAGCAGTACTTC
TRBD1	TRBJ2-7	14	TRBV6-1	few	CASIPGQGGYEQYF	TGTGCCAGCATCCCCGGACAGGGAGGCTACGAGCAGTACTTC
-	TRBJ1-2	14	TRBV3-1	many	CASSQDRVNYGYTF	TGTGCCAGCAGCCAAGATCGCGTTAACTATGGCTACACCTTC
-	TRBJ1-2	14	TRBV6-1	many	CASIPDRINYGYTF	TGTGCCAGCATTCCCGACAGGATTAACTATGGCTACACCTTC
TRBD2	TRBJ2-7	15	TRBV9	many	CASSVAPSGGYEQYF	TGTGCCAGCAGCGTAGCGCCCAGCGGGGGCTACGAGCAGTACTTC
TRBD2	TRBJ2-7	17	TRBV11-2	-	CASSLDTSGGLGLQQYF	TGTGCCAGCAGCTTAGATACCAGCGGGGGCCTTGGTCTCCAGCAGTACTTC
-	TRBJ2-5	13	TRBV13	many	CASSFAASETQYF	TGTGCCAGCAGCTTCGCAGCGTCGGAGACCCAGTACTTC
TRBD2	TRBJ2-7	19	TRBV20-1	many	CSARGSGTSGDLNFYEQYF	TGCAGTGCTAGAGGTTCCGGGACTAGCGGGGACCTTAACTTTTACGAGCAGTACTTC
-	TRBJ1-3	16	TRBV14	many	CASSPVSTFSGNTIYF	TGTGCCAGCAGCCCCGTATCTACTTTCTCTGGAAACACCATATATTTT
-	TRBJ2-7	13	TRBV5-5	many	CASSPRPGYEQYF	TGTGCCAGCAGCCCGAGACCGGGGTACGAGCAGTACTTC
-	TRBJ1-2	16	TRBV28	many	CASSSPQGFPNYGYTF	TGTGCCAGCAGTTCCCCACAGGGTTTTCCTAACTATGGCTACACCTTC
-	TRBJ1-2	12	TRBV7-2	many	CASSLAGFGYTF	TGTGCCAGCAGCTTAGCAGGGTTTGGCTACACCTTC
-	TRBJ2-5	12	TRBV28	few	CASSQKRETQYF	TGTGCCAGCAGTCAGAAGAGGGAGACCCAGTACTTC
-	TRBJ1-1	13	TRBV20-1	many	CSARDQPNTEAFF	TGCAGTGCTAGAGACCAGCCTAACACTGAAGCTTTCTTT
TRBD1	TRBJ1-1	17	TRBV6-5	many	CASSYTWTGTWNTEAFF	TGTGCCAGCAGTTATACCTGGACAGGGACTTGGAACACTGAAGCTTTCTTT
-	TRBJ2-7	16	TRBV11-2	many	CASSLGTSTWGYEQYF	TGTGCCAGCAGCCTCGGGACCTCCACCTGGGGCTACGAGCAGTACTTC
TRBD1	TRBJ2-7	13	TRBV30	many	CAWSSTGIHEQYF	TGTGCCTGGAGCTCGACAGGGATCCACGAGCAGTACTTC
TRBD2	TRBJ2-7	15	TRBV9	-	CASSVTSDASYEQYF	TGTGCCAGCAGCGTTACTAGCGATGCCTCCTACGAGCAGTACTTC
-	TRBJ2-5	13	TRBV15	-	CATSTGGGETQYF	TGTGCCACCAGCACCGGGGGTGGAGAGACCCAGTACTTC
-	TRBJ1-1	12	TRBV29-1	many	CSVEVVDTEAFF	TGCAGCGTTGAAGTAGTTGACACTGAAGCTTTCTTT
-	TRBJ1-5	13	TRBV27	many	CATATVGNQPQHF	TGTGCCACCGCCACAGTGGGCAATCAGCCCCAGCATTTT
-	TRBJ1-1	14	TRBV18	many	CASSSWGSGTEAFF	TGTGCCAGCTCATCTTGGGGAAGTGGAACTGAAGCTTTCTTT
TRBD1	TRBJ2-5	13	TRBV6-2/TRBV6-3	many	CANRAQGTETQYF	TGTGCCAACCGAGCACAGGGGACAGAGACCCAGTACTTC
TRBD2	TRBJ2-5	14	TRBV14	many	CASSQGLAEETQYF	TGTGCCAGCAGCCAAGGGCTAGCGGAAGAGACCCAGTACTTC
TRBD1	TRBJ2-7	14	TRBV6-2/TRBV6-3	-	CASSPSGQGYEQYF	TGTGCCAGCAGCCCGAGCGGACAGGGCTACGAGCAGTACTTC
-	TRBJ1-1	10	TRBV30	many	CAWSRGKAFF	TGTGCCTGGAGTAGGGGGAAAGCTTTCTTT
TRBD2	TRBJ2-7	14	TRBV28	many	CASLRAGGNYEQYF	TGTGCCAGCCTGAGGGCGGGGGGCAACTACGAGCAGTACTTC
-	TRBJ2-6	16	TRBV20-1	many	CSADRGGYAGANVLTF	TGCAGTGCTGACAGGGGAGGGTACGCTGGGGCCAACGTCCTGACTTTC
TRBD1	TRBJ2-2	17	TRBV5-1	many	CASSPAPGTGLPGELFF	TGCGCCAGCAGCCCCGCTCCCGGGACAGGGCTGCCCGGGGAGCTGTTTTTT
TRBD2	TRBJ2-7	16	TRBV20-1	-	CSASYLFSGSSYEQYF	TGCAGTGCTAGCTACCTCTTCAGCGGGAGCTCCTACGAGCAGTACTTC
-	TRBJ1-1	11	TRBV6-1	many	CASSEGGEAFF	TGTGCCAGCAGTGAAGGAGGTGAGGCTTTCTTT
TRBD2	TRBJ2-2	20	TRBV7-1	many	CASSSHSSRRGEGNTGELFF	TGTGCCAGCAGCTCCCATAGCTCCCGGCGTGGGGAGGGGAACACCGGGGAGCTGTTTTTT
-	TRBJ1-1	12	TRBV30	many	CARKRGGTEAFF	TGTGCCAGAAAGAGGGGCGGTACTGAAGCTTTCTTT